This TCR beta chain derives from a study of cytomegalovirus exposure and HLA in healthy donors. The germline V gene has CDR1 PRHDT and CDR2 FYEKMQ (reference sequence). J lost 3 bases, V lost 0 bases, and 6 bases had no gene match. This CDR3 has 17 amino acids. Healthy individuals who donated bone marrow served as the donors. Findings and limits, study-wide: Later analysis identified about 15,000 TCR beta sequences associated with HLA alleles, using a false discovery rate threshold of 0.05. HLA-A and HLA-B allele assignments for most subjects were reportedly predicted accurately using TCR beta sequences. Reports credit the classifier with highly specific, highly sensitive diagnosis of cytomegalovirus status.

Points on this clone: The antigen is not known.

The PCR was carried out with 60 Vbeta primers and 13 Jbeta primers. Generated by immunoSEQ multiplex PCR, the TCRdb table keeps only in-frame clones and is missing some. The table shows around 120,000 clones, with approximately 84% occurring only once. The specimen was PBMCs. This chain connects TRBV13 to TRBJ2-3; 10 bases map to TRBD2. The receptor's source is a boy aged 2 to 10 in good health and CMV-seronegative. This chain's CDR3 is CASSLGGGLAETDTQYF. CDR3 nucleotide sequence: TGTGCCAGCAGCTTAGGCGGCGGACTAGCGGAAACAGATACGCAGTATTTT.